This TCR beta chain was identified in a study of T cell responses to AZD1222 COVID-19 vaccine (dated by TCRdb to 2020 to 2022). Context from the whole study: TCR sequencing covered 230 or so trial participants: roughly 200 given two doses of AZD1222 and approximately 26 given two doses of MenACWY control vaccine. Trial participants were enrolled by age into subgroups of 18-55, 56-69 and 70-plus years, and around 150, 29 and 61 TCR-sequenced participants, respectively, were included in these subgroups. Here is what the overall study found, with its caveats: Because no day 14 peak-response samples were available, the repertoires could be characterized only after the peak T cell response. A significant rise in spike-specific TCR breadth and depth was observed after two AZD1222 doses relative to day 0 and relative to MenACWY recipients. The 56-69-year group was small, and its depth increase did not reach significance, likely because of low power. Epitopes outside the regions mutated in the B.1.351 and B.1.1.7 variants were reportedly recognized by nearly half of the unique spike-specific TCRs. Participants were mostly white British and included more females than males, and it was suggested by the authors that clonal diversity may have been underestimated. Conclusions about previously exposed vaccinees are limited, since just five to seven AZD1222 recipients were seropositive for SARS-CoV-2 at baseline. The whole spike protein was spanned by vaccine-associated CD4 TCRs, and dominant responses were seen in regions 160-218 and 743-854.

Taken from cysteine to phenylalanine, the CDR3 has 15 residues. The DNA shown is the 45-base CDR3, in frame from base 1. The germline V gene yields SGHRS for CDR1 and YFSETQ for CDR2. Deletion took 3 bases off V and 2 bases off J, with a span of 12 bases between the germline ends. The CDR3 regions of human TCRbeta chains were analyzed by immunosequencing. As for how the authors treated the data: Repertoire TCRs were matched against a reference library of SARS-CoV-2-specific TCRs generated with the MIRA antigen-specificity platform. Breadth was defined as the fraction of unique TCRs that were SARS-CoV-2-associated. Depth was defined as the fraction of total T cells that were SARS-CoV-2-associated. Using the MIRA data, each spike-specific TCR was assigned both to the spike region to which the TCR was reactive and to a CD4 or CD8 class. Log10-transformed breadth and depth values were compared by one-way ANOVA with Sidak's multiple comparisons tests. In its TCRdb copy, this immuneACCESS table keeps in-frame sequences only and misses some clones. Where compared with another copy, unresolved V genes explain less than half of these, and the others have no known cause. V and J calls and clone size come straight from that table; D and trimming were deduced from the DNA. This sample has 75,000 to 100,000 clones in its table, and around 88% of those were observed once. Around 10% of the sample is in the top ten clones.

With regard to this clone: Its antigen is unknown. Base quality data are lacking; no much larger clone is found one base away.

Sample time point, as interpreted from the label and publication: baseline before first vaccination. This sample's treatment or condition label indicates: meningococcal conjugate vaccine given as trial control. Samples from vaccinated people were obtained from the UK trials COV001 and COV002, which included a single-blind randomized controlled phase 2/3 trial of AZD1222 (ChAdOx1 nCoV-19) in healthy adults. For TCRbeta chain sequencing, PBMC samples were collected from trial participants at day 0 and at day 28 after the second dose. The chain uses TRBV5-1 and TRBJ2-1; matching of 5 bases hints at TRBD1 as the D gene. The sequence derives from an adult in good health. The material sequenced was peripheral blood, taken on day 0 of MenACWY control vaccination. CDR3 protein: CASSWGTGPYNEQFF. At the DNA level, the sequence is TGCGCCAGCAGCTGGGGAACAGGCCCCTACAATGAGCAGTTCTTC.